This T cell receptor (beta chain) was observed in a study of Graves' ophthalmopathy and Graves' hyperthyroidism. Study-level background: Ophthalmopathy absent within 18 months of follow-up marked hyperthyroidism as stable.

Findings of the study overall: Blood also carried most expanded thyroid clonotypes exceeding 0.001 frequency. The model predicted ophthalmopathy progression with 60% to 71% sensitivity and around 72% specificity.

This clonotype has ten or more counts. Antigen: not known. Amplification from RNA transcripts yielded the TCR beta CDR3 regions. Second-round multiplex PCR came after first-round RT-PCR with HTBI primers. In TCRdb, the multiplex PCR reads were re-called with MiXCR into one record per CDR3 protein. This table has 1 million to 1.3 million distinct CDR3 sequences, 35% to 40% appearing once. Physicians reached a diagnosis by relying on clinical symptoms, serum thyroxine, TRAb, thyroid ultrasound and orbital computed tomography. The sequence was collected from an adult man with Graves' hyperthyroidism. Sequencing was done on a sample of peripheral blood or thyroid tissue (not recorded which).

CDR3 amino acids: CASSLTGILFF. DNA for the CDR3: TGTGCCAGCAGCTTGACGGGAATACTGTTTTTT. V gene TRBV7-9 combines with J gene TRBJ1-4; D gene unclear. The CDR3 totals 11 residues. CDR1 is SEHNR and CDR2 is FQNEAQ in the germline V gene (reference sequence). The V gene lost 3 bases and the J gene lost 13 bases, with 9 bases spanning the gap.